These 27 T cell receptor beta chains were sequenced from one sample in a study of T cell responses to AZD1222 COVID-19 vaccine. Method: immunoSEQ multiplex PCR; TCRdb's copy keeps in-frame clones and lacks some. The sample records over 120,000 clones, approximately 86% being singletons. The sample here was peripheral blood, taken 28 days after the second AZD1222 dose. Receptor source: an adult who received the AZD1222 COVID-19 vaccine.

The chain links TRBV4-1 to TRBJ2-3; 7 bases map to TRBD1. V dropped 3 bases and J dropped 6; count of bases not matched to a gene: 3. This CDR3 is built from 13 residues. Germline V gene sequence: CDR1 MGHRA, CDR2 YSYEKL. CDR3 nucleotides: TGCGCCAGCAGCCAGGGGACAGTTGATACGCAGTATTTT. The encoded protein is CASSQGTVDTQYF.

The chain has TRBV7-9 and TRBJ1-2; possibly TRBD1 for D (5 bases). This CDR3 has 14 residues. The V gene lost 7 bases and the J gene lost 4 bases, with 16 bases spanning the gap. Per the germline V gene, CDR1 is SEHNR and CDR2 is FQNEAQ (reference sequence). Written as DNA, the CDR3 is TGTGCCAGCACCCTCCTCGGGACCCTCTATGGCTACACCTTC. It encodes CASTLLGTLYGYTF.

The V call is TRBV6-5, the J call TRBJ1-4; TRBD1 matches at 11 bases. The CDR3 extends over 14 amino acids. The germline gives CDR1 MNHEY, CDR2 SVGAGI. Unmatched junction bases numbered 4, after V lost 5 bases and J lost 8 bases. The chain's CDR3 is CASSQDRGREKLFF. The CDR3 region has the DNA TGTGCCAGCAGTCAGGACAGGGGGCGGGAAAAACTGTTTTTT.

The chain recombines TRBV11-3 with TRBJ2-4; D call uncertain. Germline-derived CDR1 and CDR2 are SGHNT and YENEEA. The V and J ends lost 4 bases and 10 bases respectively, with 14 bases between them. This CDR3 comprises 13 residues. The CDR3 here is CASSYRPFGIQYF. CDR3 DNA: TGTGCCAGCAGCTACCGTCCCTTTGGGATTCAGTACTTC.

This sequence joins TRBV5-1 and TRBJ1-5, with D tentatively TRBD1 (5 bases). The CDR3 is 14 amino acids. Germline V lookup: CDR1 SGHRS, CDR2 YFSETQ. Trimming left V 0 bases short and J 7 bases short, with 11 bases between. The CDR3 spells CASSLDGGGQPQHF. As DNA, the CDR3 is TGCGCCAGCAGCTTGGACGGGGGGGGACAGCCCCAGCATTTT.

This rearrangement joins TRBV5-1 to TRBJ2-5, with TRBD1 matching 9 bases. Per germline, CDR1 SGHRS and CDR2 YFSETQ. The CDR3 is 14 residues long. The trim removed 1 base at V and 5 bases at J, leaving 3 bases unmatched. CDR3 residues: CASSLWGTGETQYF. The CDR3 DNA sequence: TGCGCCAGCAGCTTGTGGGGGACAGGGGAGACCCAGTACTTC.

This chain uses TRBV5-1 with TRBJ2-5; 10 nucleotides line up with TRBD1. After removal of 4 bases from V and 6 bases from J, the junction contained 3 bases not matched to a gene. Germline assignment: CDR1 SGHRS and CDR2 YFSETQ. The CDR3 runs 13 residues. In nucleotides, the CDR3 is TGCGCCAGCAGCGGGGACAGGGGAAAGACCCAGTACTTC. It yields the protein CASSGDRGKTQYF.

The chain is built from TRBV27 and TRBJ2-2; D is possibly TRBD1 or TRBD2 (5 bases each). The germline V and J ends were trimmed by 4 bases and 4 bases, with 13 bases remaining between them. The CDR3 runs 15 residues. Germline V gene data show CDR1 as MNHEY and CDR2 as SMNVEV (reference sequence). CDR3 region: CASSSGTLRTGELFF. For the CDR3, the DNA is TGTGCCAGCAGTTCCGGGACCCTGCGCACCGGGGAGCTGTTTTTT.

The J gene is TRBJ1-5, the V gene TRBV12-3 or TRBV12-4, with TRBD1 matching 7 bases. V gave up 5 bases and J gave up 7 bases; unmatched junction bases: 5. The length of the CDR3 is 13 residues. The CDR3: CASSTGAGQPQHF. The CDR3 bases are TGTGCCAGCAGTACAGGGGCTGGGCAGCCCCAGCATTTT.

The rearrangement uses TRBV19 and TRBJ1-1, with D hard to call. Germline V gives CDR1 LNHDA, CDR2 SQIVND (reference sequence). Trimming shortened V by 5 bases and J by 6 bases, and 16 bases separated the two germline ends. This CDR3 has 14 amino acids. As DNA, the CDR3 is TGTGCCAGTAGTCTCTTCCGTGCCGGGGCTGAAGCTTTCTTT. Protein product: CASSLFRAGAEAFF. The entire variable domain, with the rest obtained from reference TRBV19 and TRBJ1-1, is as follows: DGGITQSPKYLFRKEGQNVTLSCEQNLNHDAMYWYRQDPGQGLRLIYYSQIVNDFQKGDIAEGYSVSREKKESFPLTVTSAQKNPTAFYLCASSLFRAGAEAFFGQGTRLTVV.

This clone was recorded a few times. This chain uses TRBV7-9 with TRBJ1-1, with D maybe TRBD1 (6 bases). The CDR3 covers 16 residues. The ends were cut back, 4 bases at V and 0 bases at J, with 15 bases in the middle. CDR1 is SEHNR, CDR2 FQNEAQ, per germline (reference sequence). DNA of the CDR3: TGTGCCAGCAGCTACCCTGACAGGTACCTGAACACTGAAGCTTTCTTT. It is translated as CASSYPDRYLNTEAFF.

The chain couples TRBV4-1 to TRBJ1-2, with 9 bases matching TRBD1. The CDR3 spans 13 residues. Germline V lookup: CDR1 MGHRA, CDR2 YSYEKL. The trim removed 4 bases at V and 7 bases at J, leaving 4 bases unmatched. The CDR3 DNA is TGCGCCAGCAGCCGGGACAGGGCCTCTGGCTACACCTTC. This codes for CASSRDRASGYTF.

The genes are TRBV18 and TRBJ1-5; 7 bases map to TRBD1. With 6 bases clipped from V and 4 bases from J, the junction kept 9 bases outside the gene matches. CDR1 and CDR2 from the germline V gene are KGHSH and LQKENI. The CDR3 totals 15 residues. CDR3 coding DNA: TGTGCCAGCTCCCCGCTGGGGGACAGAAATCAGCCCCAGCATTTT. It is translated as CASSPLGDRNQPQHF.

This chain connects TRBV20-1 to TRBJ2-1; the D call may be TRBD1 or TRBD2 (7 bases each). The ends were cut back, 3 bases at V and 8 bases at J, with 14 bases in the middle. Germline CDR1 is DFQATT and CDR2 is SNEGSKA (reference sequence). This CDR3 has 13 amino acids. The CDR3 is CSASRGGGDEQFF. The CDR3 DNA reads as TGCAGTGCTAGTCGGGGAGGGGGCGATGAGCAGTTCTTC.

The chain employs TRBV2 and TRBJ1-6; D might be TRBD1 (5 bases). The CDR3 is 14 residues long. The V and J ends lost 0 bases and 11 bases respectively, with 11 bases between them. Per germline, CDR1 SNHLY and CDR2 FYNNEI. CDR3 sequence: CASSEARGRTPLHF. CDR3 nucleotides: TGTGCCAGCAGTGAAGCGCGGGGGAGGACACCCCTCCACTTT.

Here the CDR3 reads CAISPGGSYGYTF. CDR3 DNA sequence: TGTGCCATCAGTCCCGGGGGCTCCTATGGCTACACCTTC. V gene TRBV10-3 combines with J gene TRBJ1-2, with D tentatively TRBD1 (6 bases). V lost 5 bases, J lost 4 bases, and 11 bases lay in between. The CDR3 contains 13 residues. Germline V gene data show CDR1 as ENHRY and CDR2 as SYGVKD.

This clone was seen more than once but under ten times. The V and J genes are TRBV2 and TRBJ1-2; the D is unclear. This CDR3 contains 12 residues. V shed 5 bases and J shed 4 bases, with 8 bases lying between them. From germline, CDR1 is SNHLY and CDR2 FYNNEI. CDR3 coding DNA: TGTGCCAGCAGTCCTGACGGCTATGGCTACACCTTC. This sequence encodes CASSPDGYGYTF.

This chain uses TRBV6-5 with TRBJ1-2; TRBD1 aligns across 9 bases. The V gene's germline CDR1 is MNHEY and CDR2 SVGAGI. V shed 9 bases and J 0 bases; nucleotides not matched to a gene: 8. This CDR3 comprises 15 residues. The CDR3 DNA reads TGTGCCAGTAGGGACAGGGAAGGGGCTAACTATGGCTACACCTTC. It is translated as CASRDREGANYGYTF.

The chain employs TRBV10-1 and TRBJ2-1; a weak D match, TRBD2 (6 bases). Germline V gene lookup returns CDR1 WNHNN and CDR2 SYGVQD (reference sequence). V lost 3 bases to trimming and J lost 5 bases, with 20 bases between them. The CDR3 covers 17 residues. Here the CDR3 DNA reads TGCGCCAGCAGTGACCGCGGGGTTCTAGCCCAACACAATGAGCAGTTCTTC. Its translation is CASSDRGVLAQHNEQFF.

This clone occurred once. The chain employs TRBV19 and TRBJ2-5; D unresolved. Per the germline V gene, CDR1 is LNHDA and CDR2 is SQIVND (reference sequence). This CDR3 comprises 13 residues. V was pared by 3 bases and J by 5 bases, with 10 bases between. CDR3 loop: CASSIQPLETQYF. In nucleotides, the CDR3 is TGTGCCAGTAGTATCCAGCCCCTGGAGACCCAGTACTTC.

This clone was recorded once. V usage is TRBV28 and J usage is TRBJ1-1; D is unresolved. V was clipped by 3 bases and J by 0 bases, with 11 bases between them. This CDR3 region has 15 residues. The V gene's germline CDR1 is MDHEN and CDR2 SYDVKM. The CDR3 coding sequence is TGTGCCAGCAGTTTTCTCGGACCAGTGAACACTGAAGCTTTCTTT. Residues: CASSFLGPVNTEAFF.

This clone was detected once. V gene TRBV5-6 combines with J gene TRBJ2-1; no firm D call. Germline V gene lookup returns CDR1 SGHDT and CDR2 YYEEEE. The CDR3 is made up of 14 amino acids. The V gene lost 2 bases and the J gene lost 2 bases, with 8 bases spanning the gap. CDR3 nucleotides: TGTGCCAGCAGCTTCGGTCGGGCCTACAATGAGCAGTTCTTC. It yields the protein CASSFGRAYNEQFF.

The rearrangement joins TRBV3-1 (or the pseudogene TRBV3-2) to TRBJ2-7; D may be TRBD1 (5 bases). The CDR3 has 15 residues. Per germline, CDR1 LGHDT and CDR2 YNNKEL (reference sequence). The ends were cut back, 0 bases at V and 3 bases at J, with 12 bases in the middle. The CDR3 DNA reads TGTGCCAGCAGCCAAGATTGGACATCAGTCTACGAGCAGTACTTC. It specifies CASSQDWTSVYEQYF.

V is TRBV10-3 and J is TRBJ2-1; 10 bases line up with TRBD2. CDR3 length: 14 amino acids. After removal of 4 bases from V and 5 bases from J, the junction contained 2 bases not matched to a gene. CDR1 is ENHRY, CDR2 SYGVKD, per germline. The CDR3 protein is CAISGGLANNEQFF. In DNA form, the CDR3 reads TGTGCCATCAGTGGGGGACTAGCGAACAATGAGCAGTTCTTC.

The genes are TRBV3-1 (or the pseudogene TRBV3-2) and TRBJ2-3, with D tentatively TRBD1 or TRBD2 (7 bases each). This CDR3 region has 15 residues. Germline V gene lookup returns CDR1 LGHDT and CDR2 YNNKEL (reference sequence). Trimming removed 5 bases at V and 2 bases at J, with 14 bases between. The chain's CDR3 is CASSSQGGATDTQYF. Here the CDR3 DNA reads TGTGCCAGCAGCTCCCAGGGGGGGGCCACAGATACGCAGTATTTT.

Turning to this clone: The same CDR3 arises from other DNA sequences in this sample as well. The chain links TRBV19 to TRBJ1-1; D ambiguous. The CDR3 loop spans 13 amino acids. V shed 3 bases and J shed 0 bases, with 5 bases lying between them. Looked up from germline, CDR1 is LNHDA and CDR2 is SQIVND (reference sequence). The CDR3 DNA reads TGTGCCAGTAGTATTGGGGTGAACACTGAAGCTTTCTTT. Residues: CASSIGVNTEAFF.

The rearrangement joins TRBV6-1 to TRBJ1-3; D might be TRBD1 (5 bases). V dropped 2 bases and J dropped 2 bases, with 16 bases sitting between them. Germline CDR1 and CDR2: MNHNS and SASEGT. The CDR3 loop spans 17 amino acids. CDR3 protein: CASSEYYLGGAGNTIYF. Written as DNA, the CDR3 is TGTGCCAGCAGTGAATACTATCTGGGGGGAGCTGGAAACACCATATATTTT.